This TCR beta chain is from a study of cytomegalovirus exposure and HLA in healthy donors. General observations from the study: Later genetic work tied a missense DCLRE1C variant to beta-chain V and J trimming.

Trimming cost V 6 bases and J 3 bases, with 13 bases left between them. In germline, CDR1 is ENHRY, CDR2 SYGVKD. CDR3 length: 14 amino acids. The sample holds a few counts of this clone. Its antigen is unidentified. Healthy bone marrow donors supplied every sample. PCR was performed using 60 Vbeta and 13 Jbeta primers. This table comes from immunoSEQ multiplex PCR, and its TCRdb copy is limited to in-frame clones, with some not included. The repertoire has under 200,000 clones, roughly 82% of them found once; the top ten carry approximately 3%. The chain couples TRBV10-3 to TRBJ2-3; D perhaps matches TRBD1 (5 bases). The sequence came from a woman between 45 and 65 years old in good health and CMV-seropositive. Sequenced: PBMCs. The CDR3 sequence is CAIRQGLETDTQYF. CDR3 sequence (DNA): TGTGCCATCAGGCAGGGTCTAGAGACAGATACGCAGTATTTT.